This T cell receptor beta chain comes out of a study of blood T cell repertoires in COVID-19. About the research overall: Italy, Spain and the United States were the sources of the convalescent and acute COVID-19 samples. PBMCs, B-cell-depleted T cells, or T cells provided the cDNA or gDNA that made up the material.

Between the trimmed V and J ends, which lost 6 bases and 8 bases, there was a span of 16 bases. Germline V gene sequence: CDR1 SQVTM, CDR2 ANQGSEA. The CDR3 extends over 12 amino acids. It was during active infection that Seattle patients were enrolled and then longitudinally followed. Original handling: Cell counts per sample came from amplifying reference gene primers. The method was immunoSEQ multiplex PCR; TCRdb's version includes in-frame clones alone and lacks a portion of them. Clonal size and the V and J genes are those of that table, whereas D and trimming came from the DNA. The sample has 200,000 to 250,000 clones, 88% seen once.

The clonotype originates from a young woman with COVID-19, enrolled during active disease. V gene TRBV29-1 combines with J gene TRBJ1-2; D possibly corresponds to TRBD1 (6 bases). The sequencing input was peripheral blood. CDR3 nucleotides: TGCAGCGTCCAAAACAGGGTTCGGGGCTACACCTTC. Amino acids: CSVQNRVRGYTF. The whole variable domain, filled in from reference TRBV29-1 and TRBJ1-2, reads SAVISQKPSRDICQRGTSLTIQCQVDSQVTMMFWYRQQPGQSLTLIATANQGSEATYESGFVIDKFPISRPNLTFSTLTVSNMSPEDSSIYLCSVQNRVRGYTFGSGTRLTVV.